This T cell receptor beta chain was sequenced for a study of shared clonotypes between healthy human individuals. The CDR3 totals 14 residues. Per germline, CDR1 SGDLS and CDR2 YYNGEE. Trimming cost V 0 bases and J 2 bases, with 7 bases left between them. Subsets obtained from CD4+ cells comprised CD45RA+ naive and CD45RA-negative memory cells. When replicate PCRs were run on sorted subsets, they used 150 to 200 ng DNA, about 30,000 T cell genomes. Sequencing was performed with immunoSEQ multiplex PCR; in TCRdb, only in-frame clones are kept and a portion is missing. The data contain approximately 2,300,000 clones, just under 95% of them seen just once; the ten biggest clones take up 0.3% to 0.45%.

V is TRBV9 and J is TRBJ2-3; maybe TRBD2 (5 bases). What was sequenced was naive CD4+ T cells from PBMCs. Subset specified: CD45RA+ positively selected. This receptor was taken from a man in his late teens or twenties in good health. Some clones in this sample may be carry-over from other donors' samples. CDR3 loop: CASSVVLATDTQYF. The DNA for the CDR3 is TGTGCCAGCAGCGTAGTTCTAGCCACAGATACGCAGTATTTT.